The text below deals with one T cell receptor beta chain. What it binds is unknown. The data are from a study of CD8 T cells in Susac syndrome. Findings and limits, study-wide: The study recognized that its TCR sequencing and HLA analysis covered a relatively small number of individuals.

About 0.45 to 1 ug RNA was reverse transcribed with random hexamers. Multiplex immunoSEQ PCR targeted 54 Vbeta and 13 Jbeta TCR beta segments. Using its own MiXCR run on the immunoSEQ multiplex PCR reads, TCRdb lists one record per CDR3 protein. This sample has about 110,000 distinct CDR3 sequences, with about 95% found just once. This TCR derives from a human donor in good health. The sequenced sample consisted of CD4+ T cells from PBMCs.

The CDR3 DNA follows: TGCGCCAGCAGCCAAGGACTAGCGGCCAATTACAATGAGCAGTTCTTC. It translates to CASSQGLAANYNEQFF. The V call is TRBV4-3, the J call TRBJ2-1; 9 nucleotides align to TRBD2. Germline V CDR1 and CDR2: LGHNA, YSLEER. V shed 1 base, J shed 4 bases, and the junction held 5 bases outside the gene matches. The CDR3 is 16 residues long.